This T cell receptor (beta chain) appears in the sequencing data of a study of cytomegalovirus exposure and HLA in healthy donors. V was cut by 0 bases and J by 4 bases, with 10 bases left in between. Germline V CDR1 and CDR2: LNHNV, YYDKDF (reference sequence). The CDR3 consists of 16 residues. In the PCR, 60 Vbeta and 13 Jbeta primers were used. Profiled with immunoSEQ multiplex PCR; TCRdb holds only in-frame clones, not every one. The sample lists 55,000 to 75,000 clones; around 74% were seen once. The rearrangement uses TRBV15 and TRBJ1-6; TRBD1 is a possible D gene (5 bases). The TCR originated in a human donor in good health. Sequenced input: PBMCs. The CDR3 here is CATSRDLAGYNSPLHF. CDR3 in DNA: TGTGCCACCAGCAGAGATTTAGCAGGGTATAATTCACCCCTCCACTTT. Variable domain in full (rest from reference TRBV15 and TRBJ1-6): DAMVIQNPRYQVTQFGKPVTLSCSQTLNHNVMYWYQQKSSQAPKLLFHYYDKDFNNEADTPDNFQSRRPNTSFCFLDIRSPGLGDTAMYLCATSRDLAGYNSPLHFGNGTRLTVT.